The 26 T cell receptor beta chains reported below all come from one sample, sequenced in a study of naive and memory T cell subsets. General study results and limits: Naive repertoires, especially CD8, held a few larger clonotypes, possibly memory cells re-expressing CD45RA.

Both TRBC1 and TRBC2 were covered by a beta constant-region primer of two equimolar oligonucleotides. The ligated cDNA underwent four PCR rounds using SP2 and nested alpha and beta constant-region primers. TCRdb processed the UMI-ligation and nested PCR reads anew with MiXCR; each CDR3 protein has one entry. The table has about 150,000 distinct CDR3 sequences, about 23% seen once. Their cognate antigens are unknown. The sequenced material came from naive CD4+ T cells from blood. The receptor set was obtained from a human donor in good health.

This clonotype was found many times. The chain couples TRBV4-2 to TRBJ2-1; a possible D gene is TRBD1 (5 bases). The CDR3 has 13 residues. The germline V gene encodes CDR1 LGHNA and CDR2 YNFKEQ. V was cut by 1 base and J by 10 bases, with 11 bases left in between. CDR3 bases: TGTGCCAGCAGCCAAGTACCGAACAGGGAGCAGTTCTTC. Protein sequence: CASSQVPNREQFF.

In this sample, this clonotype turned up a few times. This sequence joins TRBV9 and TRBJ1-6, with 9 bases lining up with TRBD1. This CDR3 contains 16 residues. V trimming: 0 bases; J trimming: 9 bases; junction bases outside the gene matches: 7. From germline, CDR1 is SGDLS and CDR2 YYNGEE. CDR3 in DNA: TGTGCCAGCAGCGTAGGGAAGACAGGGGGGCCTTCACCCCTCCACTTT. Amino acids: CASSVGKTGGPSPLHF.

The rearrangement uses TRBV12-3 or TRBV12-4 and TRBJ2-1, with TRBD2 identical over 14 bases. The CDR3 is 16 residues long. V lost 6 bases, J lost 7 bases, and 8 bases stayed unmatched. The DNA of the CDR3 is TGTGCCAGCAGACCCGGGACTAGCGGGAGTCGGAATGAGCAGTTCTTC. This sequence encodes CASRPGTSGSRNEQFF.

The chain combines TRBV5-1 with TRBJ2-7; 7 bases map to TRBD1. V trimming: 3 bases; J trimming: 4 bases; junction bases outside the gene matches: 4. Germline V gene sequence: CDR1 SGHRS, CDR2 YFSETQ. This CDR3 has 13 amino acids. CDR3 loop: CASSWETGYEQYF. The CDR3, as DNA: TGCGCCAGCAGCTGGGAGACAGGGTACGAGCAGTACTTC.

The table lists this clonotype with a few counts. The V and J genes are TRBV11-1 and TRBJ1-1; 7 nucleotides agree with TRBD1. Germline CDR1 reads SGHAT; CDR2 reads FQDESV (reference sequence). The CDR3 loop spans 14 amino acids. The J segment lost 4 bases and the V segment lost 5 bases, leaving 7 bases of the junction unmatched. CDR3 residues: CASSTRQGGTEAFF. DNA of the CDR3: TGTGCCAGCAGCACCCGACAGGGCGGCACTGAAGCTTTCTTT.

This clonotype turned up a few times. The chain recombines TRBV5-1 with TRBJ2-6; maybe TRBD2 (7 bases). The CDR3 has 15 amino acids. Germline-derived CDR1 and CDR2 are SGHRS and YFSETQ. V gave up 3 bases and J gave up 4 bases, with 11 bases separating them. The CDR3 DNA reads TGCGCCAGCAGCTGGGGGGGCTCGGGGGCCAACGTCCTGACTTTC. Protein sequence: CASSWGGSGANVLTF.

V usage is TRBV12-3 or TRBV12-4 and J usage is TRBJ2-1, with TRBD2 identical over 9 bases. The CDR3 totals 16 residues. The V and J ends lost 3 bases and 4 bases, in that order; junction bases with no gene match: 7. CDR3: CASSFRLSGRYNEQFF. The CDR3 DNA is TGTGCCAGCAGTTTTCGACTGAGCGGGAGGTACAATGAGCAGTTCTTC.

This clonotype showed up many times. The gene calls are TRBV3-1 and TRBJ2-1; maybe TRBD2 (5 bases). V was shortened by 6 bases and J by 2 bases, with 11 bases between the two germline ends. From germline, CDR1 is LGHDT and CDR2 YNNKEL (reference sequence). The CDR3 length is 14 residues. CDR3 nucleotides: TGTGCCAGCAGTCCACTAGAGGCCTACAATGAGCAGTTCTTC. This encodes CASSPLEAYNEQFF.

This clonotype was found a few times. The chain couples TRBV9 to TRBJ2-7; TRBD2 matches at 7 bases. The trim removed 4 bases at V and 2 bases at J, leaving 9 bases unmatched. CDR1 is SGDLS and CDR2 is YYNGEE in the germline V gene. The CDR3 has 15 amino acids. In DNA, the CDR3 is TGTGCCAGCAGCCTTACTAGCGCCGCGGCCTACGAGCAGTACTTC. Translating it yields CASSLTSAAAYEQYF.

This chain connects TRBV4-3 to TRBJ2-1; 9 bases match TRBD1. Trimming cost V 0 bases and J 10 bases; bases outside gene matches: 1. CDR1 and CDR2 (germline): LGHNA, YSLEER. CDR3 length: 13 residues. The CDR3 reads CASSQDGTGEQFF. Here the CDR3 DNA reads TGCGCCAGCAGCCAAGACGGGACAGGGGAGCAGTTCTTC.

The rearrangement uses TRBV12-3 or TRBV12-4 and TRBJ2-1; TRBD2 might be the D (5 bases). The CDR3 covers 14 residues. Trimming removed 4 bases at V and 5 bases at J, with 12 bases between. The CDR3 sequence is CASSSAAGHNEQFF. The CDR3 DNA follows: TGTGCCAGCAGTTCAGCGGCCGGTCACAATGAGCAGTTCTTC.

There are a few counts of this clonotype. The V gene is TRBV7-9, the J gene TRBJ1-1, with no clear D. Germline loops: CDR1 SEHNR, CDR2 FQNEAQ (reference sequence). This CDR3 has 11 residues. Trimming took 3 bases from V and 8 from J, leaving 7 bases between them. CDR3 region: CASSLEVEAFF. As DNA, the CDR3 is TGTGCCAGCAGCTTGGAGGTCGAAGCTTTCTTT.

The J gene is TRBJ2-1, the V gene TRBV12-3 or TRBV12-4, with 13 bases that match TRBD2. The CDR3 has 18 residues. J lost 10 bases, V lost 3 bases, and 15 bases had no gene match. The CDR3 sequence: CASSFEHGTSGTGGEQFF. In nucleotides, the CDR3 is TGTGCCAGCAGTTTCGAACACGGGACTAGCGGGACAGGAGGGGAGCAGTTCTTC.

This clonotype was counted only a few times. This chain links TRBV10-3 with TRBJ2-1; D gene ambiguous. Germline assignment: CDR1 ENHRY and CDR2 SYGVKD. V shed 2 bases and J shed 10 bases, with 6 bases lying between them. This CDR3 has 11 amino acids. CDR3 nucleotides: TGTGCCATCAGTGAGATGGACGAGCAGTTCTTC. Its protein product is CAISEMDEQFF.

This clonotype was picked up many times. The rearrangement uses TRBV29-1 and TRBJ2-1; 8 bases fit TRBD2. This CDR3 comprises 15 residues. The V segment lost 6 bases and the J segment 0 bases; nucleotides outside the gene matches: 7. Germline CDR1 and CDR2: SQVTM and ANQGSEA. In DNA form, the CDR3 reads TGCAGCGTGAAACTAGCGGAAGACTCCTACAATGAGCAGTTCTTC. This encodes CSVKLAEDSYNEQFF.

This clonotype was seen a few times. The rearrangement uses TRBV7-9 and TRBJ1-1; possibly TRBD1 for D (5 bases). The CDR3 runs 14 residues. Trimming shortened V by 1 base and J by 3 bases, and 9 bases separated the two germline ends. Germline V gene lookup returns CDR1 SEHNR and CDR2 FQNEAQ (reference sequence). CDR3 sequence reads: CASSLVEGHTEAFF. The DNA for the CDR3 is TGTGCCAGCAGCTTAGTTGAGGGGCACACTGAAGCTTTCTTT.

The chain has TRBV12-3 or TRBV12-4 and TRBJ1-1; no definite D call. The CDR3 loop spans 14 amino acids. The V gene lost 4 bases and the J gene lost 0 bases, with 9 bases spanning the gap. The CDR3 region has the DNA TGTGCCAGCAGTTCGGATTACATGAACACTGAAGCTTTCTTT. Translation gives CASSSDYMNTEAFF.

V gene TRBV28 combines with J gene TRBJ2-7; D uncertain. The V and J ends lost 7 bases and 2 bases respectively, with 15 bases between them. This CDR3 spans 14 amino acids. Germline V lookup: CDR1 MDHEN, CDR2 SYDVKM. The CDR3 bases are TGTGCCAGCATCGGATCCCCCCCCACCTACGAGCAGTACTTC. This encodes CASIGSPPTYEQYF.

The rearrangement uses TRBV20-1 and TRBJ2-7, with TRBD2 identical over 9 bases. Unmatched junction bases numbered 6, after V lost 8 bases and J lost 4 bases. The CDR3 has 12 amino acids. In germline, CDR1 is DFQATT, CDR2 SNEGSKA (reference sequence). The CDR3 loop is CSLAGDPYEQYF. The CDR3 DNA is TGCAGTTTAGCGGGAGATCCTTACGAGCAGTACTTC.

This clonotype occurred many times. V gene TRBV20-1 combines with J gene TRBJ2-7; 11 bases line up with TRBD2. Germline V gives CDR1 DFQATT, CDR2 SNEGSKA (reference sequence). The CDR3 consists of 15 residues. With V trimmed by 3 bases and J by 2 bases, 6 bases remained unmatched. The CDR3 DNA reads TGCAGTGCTAGTCCGCTAGCGGGAGGAACCTACGAGCAGTACTTC. Its translation is CSASPLAGGTYEQYF.

The chain is built from TRBV6-2 or TRBV6-3 and TRBJ1-2; a weak D match, TRBD1 (5 bases). Trimming removed 4 bases from V and 5 bases from J, with 14 bases in between. CDR1 MNHEY and CDR2 SVGEGT come from the germline V gene. This CDR3 has 14 residues. For the CDR3, the DNA is TGTGCCAGCAGTTCAGGGACGGATCGGTATGGCTACACCTTC. As protein: CASSSGTDRYGYTF.

This clonotype turned up a few times. This CDR3 reads CASSPGLARKDTQYF. The CDR3 region has the DNA TGCGCCAGCAGCCCGGGGCTAGCGCGAAAAGATACGCAGTATTTT. V is TRBV5-1 and J is TRBJ2-3; the D gene is possibly TRBD2 (6 bases). The CDR3 totals 15 residues. CDR1 and CDR2 (germline): SGHRS, YFSETQ. V gave up 4 bases and J gave up 5 bases, with 17 bases separating them.

The count of this clonotype is one. The V call is TRBV30, the J call TRBJ2-2, with 8 bases that match TRBD2. Trimming removed 2 bases from V and 3 bases from J; junction bases left unmatched: 2. The CDR3 covers 14 residues. Germline V gene lookup returns CDR1 GTSNPN and CDR2 SVGIG (reference sequence). The CDR3 nucleotides are TGTGCCTGGAGTACTAGCGGATACACCGGGGAGCTGTTTTTT. Amino acid sequence: CAWSTSGYTGELFF.

This clonotype was seen ten or more times. The chain has TRBV20-1 and TRBJ2-5; D unclear. CDR3 length equals 11 residues. Trimming pared 1 base from V and 2 bases from J, leaving 2 bases between. From germline, CDR1 is DFQATT and CDR2 SNEGSKA (reference sequence). In DNA form, the CDR3 reads TGCAGTGCTAGAGGGCAAGAGACCCAGTACTTC. Residues: CSARGQETQYF.

J is TRBJ2-7 and V is TRBV3-1; TRBD1 matches 8 bases. Germline loops: CDR1 LGHDT, CDR2 YNNKEL (reference sequence). The CDR3 is made up of 14 amino acids. The trim removed 4 bases at V and 2 bases at J, leaving 4 bases unmatched. In DNA form, the CDR3 reads TGTGCCAGCAGCCGACAGGGGCCCACCTACGAGCAGTACTTC. Encoded protein: CASSRQGPTYEQYF.

The genes are TRBV12-3 or TRBV12-4 and TRBJ2-1; D is unresolved. The CDR3 covers 13 residues. Trimming took 10 bases from V and 6 from J, leaving 16 bases between them. For the CDR3, the DNA is TGTGCCACCTCCTCAGATGCAGGCAATGAGCAGTTCTTC. Its protein product is CATSSDAGNEQFF.